Described below is a single T cell receptor beta chain sequence and its context. This sample is drawn from a study of blood T cell repertoires in COVID-19. Turning to the study itself: Sites across the United States, Italy and Spain contributed samples from acute and convalescent COVID-19. Sample material is recorded as cDNA or gDNA derived from T cells, B-cell-depleted T cells, or PBMCs.

V lost 8 bases and J 6 bases, leaving 19 bases between the germline ends. The germline CDR1 and CDR2 sequences are MDHEN and SYDVKM. The CDR3 has 14 amino acids. Authors' analysis steps: Quantification of nucleated cells was approximated via reference gene primer amplification. TCRdb keeps only in-frame clones here, not all; method: immunoSEQ multiplex PCR. V and J calls and clone size come straight from that table; D and trimming were deduced from the DNA. The table includes about 220,000 clones, around 80% detected once. Sequencing used peripheral blood. V usage is TRBV28 and J usage is TRBJ1-1; no firm D call. This sequence was found in a human donor in a cohort sampled during active COVID-19. In DNA form, the CDR3 reads TGTGCCAGCCACCGGGTGGGGAGCAACTCTGAAGCTTTCTTT. Encoded protein: CASHRVGSNSEAFF.